A selection of T cell receptor beta chains follows, all from one sample in a study of post-analysis software for immune sequencing data. TCRdb analysed the PCR reads with MiXCR anew, one entry per CDR3 protein. The table has 650,000 to 850,000 distinct CDR3 sequences, around 42% seen once; the top ten hold roughly 5.2%. Sequencing input: blood. These TCRs come from a girl aged 10 to 17 with multiple sclerosis. CDR3s include the opening cysteine and the closing phenylalanine or tryptophan. D genes are given only for firm matches. A row's size may be missing; if present it is once, few, many or a size class.

>TRBV20-1|.|TRBJ2-7|TRBD2
CSARTSGGYEQYF
TGCAGTGCTAGGACTAGCGGGGGCTACGAGCAGTACTTC
>TRBV3-1|.|TRBJ1-1|TRBD1
CASSQEGQGNVNTEAFF
TGTGCCAGCAGCCAAGAGGGACAGGGGAACGTGAACACTGAAGCTTTCTTT
>TRBV29-1|few|TRBJ2-3|.
CSAKLATSTDTQYF
TGCAGCGCAAAGCTAGCGACTAGCACAGATACGCAGTATTTT
>TRBV9|.|TRBJ2-1|.
CASGTAGSYNEQFF
TGTGCCAGCGGCACAGCCGGGTCTTACAATGAGCAGTTCTTC
>TRBV15|few|TRBJ2-5|TRBD1
CATSRDSPGGSLETQYF
TGTGCCACCAGCAGAGATTCCCCAGGGGGCAGTTTGGAGACCCAGTACTTC
>TRBV12-3/TRBV12-4|.|TRBJ2-4|.
CASSLYDRELAQNIQYF
TGTGCCAGCAGTTTATATGATCGGGAGTTGGCGCAAAACATTCAGTACTTC
>TRBV4-1|.|TRBJ2-5|TRBD2
CASSQDRLAGRETQYF
TGCGCCAGCAGCCAAGATCGTCTAGCGGGACGGGAGACCCAGTACTTC
>TRBV5-5|few|TRBJ2-7|TRBD1
CASSFGTGFSYEQYF
TGTGCCAGCAGCTTCGGGACAGGTTTCTCCTACGAGCAGTACTTC
>TRBV6-6|.|TRBJ2-5|TRBD2
CASTGGESVQETQYF
TGTGCCAGCACCGGGGGGGAGTCGGTCCAAGAGACCCAGTACTTC
>TRBV6-1|once|TRBJ1-2|TRBD1
CASREAVRGHGYTF
TGTGCCAGCAGGGAAGCCGTCAGGGGGCACGGCTACACCTTC
>TRBV12-3/TRBV12-4|.|TRBJ1-1|.
CASSLMGALGVTEAFF
TGTGCCAGCAGTCTGATGGGGGCCTTAGGGGTGACTGAAGCTTTCTTT
>TRBV20-1|few|TRBJ2-7|TRBD1
CSASDRGKYEQYF
TGCAGTGCTTCCGACAGGGGGAAGTACGAGCAGTACTTC
>TRBV16|few|TRBJ1-2|.
CASSQEVQGIRYGYTF
TGTGCCAGCAGCCAAGAGGTCCAGGGTATCAGATATGGCTACACCTTC
>TRBV4-1|.|TRBJ1-2|.
CASSQGGMESYSSSLYYGYTF
TGCGCCAGCAGCCAAGGCGGGATGGAATCCTATAGTAGCTCTCTCTACTATGGCTACACCTTC
>TRBV10-3|.|TRBJ1-5|.
CAISDPREQPQHF
TGTGCCATCAGTGACCCCAGGGAACAGCCCCAGCATTTT
>TRBV11-3|.|TRBJ2-7|TRBD2
CASSYLAGPSYEQYF
TGTGCCAGCAGCTACTTAGCGGGACCCTCCTACGAGCAGTACTTC
>TRBV7-2|.|TRBJ2-4|.
CASGDGNIQYF
TGTGCCAGCGGAGACGGAAACATTCAGTACTTC
>TRBV7-3|.|TRBJ2-1|TRBD2
CASSLSLAAPYNEQFF
TGTGCCAGCAGCTTATCTCTAGCGGCTCCCTACAATGAGCAGTTCTTC
>TRBV6-1|.|TRBJ1-5|.
CASSEAINQPQHF
TGTGCCAGCAGTGAAGCGATCAATCAGCCCCAGCATTTT
>TRBV20-1|.|TRBJ2-5|TRBD2
CSARTTTSGSRETQYF
TGCAGTGCCCGTACGACGACTAGCGGGAGTAGGGAGACCCAGTACTTC
>TRBV20-1|.|TRBJ2-2|.
CSARSPPWGNTGELFF
TGCAGTGCTAGATCCCCCCCATGGGGGAACACCGGGGAGCTGTTTTTT
>TRBV5-1|once|TRBJ2-3|.
CASSNLATGRTSTDTQYF
TGCGCCAGCAGTAATCTGGCCACGGGACGTACTAGCACAGATACGCAGTATTTT
>TRBV6-7|few|TRBJ1-4|.
CASSYSLRAWSSEELFF
TGTGCCAGCAGTTACTCCCTTAGGGCCTGGTCGTCCGAAGAACTGTTTTTT
>TRBV7-9|.|TRBJ2-1|TRBD2
CASSRGTGTSADNEQFF
TGTGCCAGCAGCCGAGGTACCGGGACTAGCGCCGACAATGAGCAGTTCTTC
>TRBV12-3/TRBV12-4|.|TRBJ2-5|TRBD2
CASSWIAGGVETQYF
TGTGCCAGCAGTTGGATAGCGGGGGGTGTAGAGACCCAGTACTTC
>TRBV15|.|TRBJ2-3|TRBD1
CATSRRQGITDTQYF
TGTGCCACCAGCAGACGACAGGGGATCACAGATACGCAGTATTTT
>TRBV10-3|.|TRBJ2-4|TRBD2
CAIRASGRDEAQYF
TGTGCCATCAGGGCTAGCGGGAGAGACGAGGCCCAGTACTTC